The 6 T cell receptor beta chains in this list originate from one sample, sequenced in a study of blood T cell repertoires in COVID-19. TCRdb's copy holds only in-frame clones and misses some; the assay was immunoSEQ multiplex PCR. The top ten hold 0.9% to 1.5% of the sample, which has approximately 400,000 clones, more than 75% seen once. The sample was PBMCs or T cells enriched from blood (not recorded which). These receptors originate from a woman between 18 and 30 years old who had recovered from COVID-19.

The chain is built from TRBV5-1 and TRBJ2-5, with D unresolved. From germline, CDR1 is SGHRS and CDR2 YFSETQ. CDR3 length equals 14 residues. The V and J ends lost 1 base and 4 bases respectively, with 11 bases between them. CDR3 in DNA: TGCGCCAGCAGCTTGTATCCGGGTGTAGAGACCCAGTACTTC. As protein: CASSLYPGVETQYF.

The chain couples TRBV4-1 to TRBJ2-2; 10 bases line up with TRBD1. Germline CDR1 MGHRA, CDR2 YSYEKL. Unmatched junction bases numbered 6, after V lost 11 bases and J lost 6 bases. CDR3 size: 13 residues. Here the CDR3 reads CAGAGTGAGELFF. CDR3 nucleotide sequence: TGCGCCGGCGCCGGGACAGGGGCCGGGGAGCTGTTTTTT.

The J gene is TRBJ1-2, the V gene TRBV4-1; 10 bases fit TRBD1. This CDR3 is built from 17 residues. Germline V gene sequence: CDR1 MGHRA, CDR2 YSYEKL. V trimming: 0 bases; J trimming: 2 bases; junction bases outside the gene matches: 6. In DNA form, the CDR3 reads TGCGCCAGCAGCCAAGATCTTTGGGGACAGGGGAACTATGGCTACACCTTC. Its translation is CASSQDLWGQGNYGYTF.

The chain couples TRBV6-5 to TRBJ2-7; possibly TRBD2 for D (5 bases). The V and J ends lost 7 bases and 0 bases respectively, with 13 bases between them. CDR1 is MNHEY and CDR2 is SVGAGI in the germline V gene. CDR3 length: 14 residues. The CDR3 sequence is CASMGSLSSYEQYF. CDR3 in DNA: TGTGCCAGCATGGGGAGCTTGAGCTCCTACGAGCAGTACTTC.

This sequence joins TRBV6-4 and TRBJ2-1; a weak D match, TRBD1 (5 bases). Trimming removed 10 bases from V and 8 bases from J, with 24 bases in between. CDR1 is MRHNA, CDR2 SNTAGT, per germline. The CDR3 has 15 residues. CDR3 DNA sequence: TGTGCCACTTCGCCGACATCCATTGGGGCCCATGAGCAGTTCTTC. Its protein is CATSPTSIGAHEQFF.

V is TRBV6-2 or TRBV6-3 and J is TRBJ2-7; tentatively, D is TRBD1 (6 bases). The germline V gene has CDR1 MNHEY and CDR2 SVGEGT. The CDR3 covers 14 residues. The ends were cut back, 0 bases at V and 6 bases at J, with 12 bases in the middle. The CDR3 reads CASSYSRGMGEQYF. The DNA for the CDR3 is TGTGCCAGCAGTTACTCGAGGGGGATGGGCGAGCAGTACTTC.